This entry features one TCR beta chain sequence. The CDR3 is 14 residues long. The germline CDR1 and CDR2 sequences are MRHNA and SNTAGT. V was pared by 3 bases and J by 3 bases, with 2 bases of the junction left unmatched. Sequencing used immunoSEQ multiplex PCR; TCRdb keeps in-frame clones, though not all of them. The repertoire holds fewer than 250,000 clones, with 70% to 85% as singletons. The sample is drawn from a study of blood T cell repertoires in COVID-19. The sequence was obtained from an elderly woman with acute or convalescent COVID-19. The chain employs TRBV6-4 and TRBJ2-3, with 8 positions matching TRBD1. The sequencing sample was made of peripheral blood. The CDR3 DNA reads TGTGCCAGCAGTGAGACAGGGGTGACAGATACGCAGTATTTT. Amino acids: CASSETGVTDTQYF.